This paragraph covers one TCR beta chain sequence. The antigen is not known. The sample comes from a study of shared clonotypes between healthy human individuals. General study results and limits: The study found lower generation probabilities in non-shared clonotypes than in those shared by all four donors. Of the naive CD4 clonotypes, about 5.4% were shared across several donors.

The CDR3 contains 12 residues. The V end lost 6 bases, the J end lost 6 bases, and 8 bases lay between the germline ends. CDR1 and CDR2 (germline): MDHEN, SYDVKM. Profiling relied on immunoSEQ multiplex PCR, and the TCRdb table lists in-frame clones only, not all of them. This sample has around 510,000 clones, with 95% to 96% found just once. The study separated CD4+ cells into CD45RA+ naive and CD45RA-negative memory subsets. The chain is built from TRBV28 and TRBJ1-4; perhaps TRBD1 as D (5 bases). The clonotype comes from a woman in her twenties or thirties in good health. Sequenced sample: naive CD4+ T cells sorted from blood. The sample's subset: CD45RA+ positively selected. The CDR3 protein is CASRTGHEKLFF. CDR3 bases: TGTGCCAGCAGAACGGGACATGAAAAACTGTTTTTT. Drawing the rest from reference TRBV28 and TRBJ1-4, the complete variable domain is DVKVTQSSRYLVKRTGEKVFLECVQDMDHENMFWYRQDPGLGLRLIYFSYDVKMKEKGDIPEGYSVSREKKERFSLILESASTNQTSMYLCASRTGHEKLFFGSGTQLSVL.